What follows are 27 T cell receptor beta chains derived from one specimen sequenced in a study of blood T cells in healthy people across ages. For the second PCR, which ran for roughly 7 to 11 cycles, a sample-barcoded 5' primer and a J-beta primer mix were used. TCRdb re-derived calls from the 5' RACE reads in MiXCR, one entry per CDR3 protein. The sample has 270,000 or so distinct CDR3 sequences; 25% to 30% are singletons. The sample consisted of blood. The origin of the receptors is a woman aged 65 to 85 in good health.

This clonotype was detected only a few times. V gene TRBV10-3 combines with J gene TRBJ2-7; maybe TRBD1 (6 bases). This CDR3 contains 13 residues. V was clipped by 11 bases and J by 0 bases, with 14 bases between them. CDR1 is ENHRY and CDR2 is SYGVKD in the germline V gene. The DNA of the CDR3 is TGTGCCCTCCGGACAGAGAGCTCCTACGAGCAGTACTTC. This sequence encodes CALRTESSYEQYF.

The rearrangement joins TRBV24-1 to TRBJ2-1; TRBD2 might be the D (5 bases). V shed 4 bases and J shed 3 bases, with 12 bases lying between them. CDR1 and CDR2 from the germline V gene are KGHDR and SFDVKD. This CDR3 comprises 15 residues. Here the CDR3 DNA reads TGTGCCACCAGTGAGTCCCCCGGAGGCTACAATGAGCAGTTCTTC. Translation: CATSESPGGYNEQFF.

The sample holds many counts of this clonotype. The J gene is TRBJ2-5, the V gene TRBV5-1, with D uncertain. V lost 3 bases to trimming and J lost 5 bases, with 8 bases between them. Germline loops: CDR1 SGHRS, CDR2 YFSETQ. There are 12 residues in the CDR3. DNA for the CDR3: TGCGCCAGCAGCTCCATCGGGGAGACCCAGTACTTC. This codes for CASSSIGETQYF. The full variable domain, in which reference TRBV5-1 and TRBJ2-5 provide the parts outside the CDR3, is KAGVTQTPRYLIKTRGQQVTLSCSPISGHRSVSWYQQTPGQGLQFLFEYFSETQRNKGNFPGRFSGRQFSNSRSEMNVSTLELGDSALYLCASSSIGETQYFGPGTRLLVL.

The chain is built from TRBV5-6 and TRBJ2-1; D possibly uses TRBD1 or TRBD2 (5 bases each). CDR1 is SGHDT, CDR2 YYEEEE, per germline. The germline V and J ends were trimmed by 0 bases and 4 bases, with 14 bases remaining between them. This CDR3 spans 16 amino acids. DNA for the CDR3: TGTGCCAGCAGCTTGGTCAAGGGGACCATTTACAATGAGCAGTTCTTC. It translates to CASSLVKGTIYNEQFF.

There are a few counts of this clonotype. J is TRBJ2-7 and V is TRBV5-1; 8 nucleotides agree with TRBD2. Germline lookup yields CDR1 SGHRS and CDR2 YFSETQ. There are 16 residues in the CDR3. With 0 bases clipped from V and 6 bases from J, the junction kept 11 bases outside the gene matches. Written as DNA, the CDR3 is TGCGCCAGCAGCTTGGTGTTGGCGGGAGGCGTTGGCGAGCAGTACTTC. Translating gives CASSLVLAGGVGEQYF.

This clonotype was seen only a few times. This rearrangement joins TRBV5-6 to TRBJ1-1; 12 bases align to TRBD1. Germline V lookup: CDR1 SGHDT, CDR2 YYEEEE. The CDR3 is 15 residues long. With 4 bases clipped from V and 9 bases from J, the junction kept 10 bases outside the gene matches. The CDR3 reads CASSRRGQGARKAFF. The CDR3 region has the DNA TGTGCCAGCAGCCGTCGGGGACAGGGGGCGCGTAAAGCTTTCTTT.

V usage is TRBV20-1 and J usage is TRBJ2-3, with D perhaps matching TRBD1 (6 bases). Trimming cost V 0 bases and J 0 bases, with 13 bases left between them. The germline V gene encodes CDR1 DFQATT and CDR2 SNEGSKA (reference sequence). There are 16 residues in the CDR3. The CDR3 loop is CSARDVRGGSTDTQYF. The CDR3 nucleotides are TGCAGTGCTAGAGATGTCCGAGGGGGTAGCACAGATACGCAGTATTTT.

The sample holds a few counts of this clonotype. This chain links TRBV12-3 or TRBV12-4 with TRBJ2-5; D may correspond to TRBD1 or TRBD2 (5 bases each). Between the trimmed V and J ends, which lost 3 bases and 2 bases, there was a span of 13 bases. The CDR3 is 15 amino acids. In nucleotides, the CDR3 is TGTGCCAGCAGTTTTGGGGACCGTATTCAAGAGACCCAGTACTTC. It codes for CASSFGDRIQETQYF.

The chain joins TRBV7-8 to TRBJ2-5; D is ambiguous. Trimming shortened V by 4 bases and J by 2 bases, and 11 bases separated the two germline ends. This CDR3 region has 14 residues. Germline loops: CDR1 SGHVS, CDR2 FQNEAQ. The CDR3 reads CASSSSEFQETQYF. Here the CDR3 DNA reads TGTGCCAGCAGCTCCTCAGAATTTCAAGAGACCCAGTACTTC.

This chain links TRBV7-2 with TRBJ2-5, with TRBD2 matching 12 bases. This CDR3 comprises 16 residues. After removal of 1 base from V and 6 bases from J, the junction contained 6 bases not matched to a gene. Germline V gene sequence: CDR1 SGHTA, CDR2 FQGNSA. The CDR3 protein is CASSLGSSGGAKTQYF. CDR3 DNA sequence: TGTGCCAGCAGCTTAGGTTCTAGCGGGGGGGCAAAGACCCAGTACTTC.

V usage is TRBV25-1 and J usage is TRBJ2-7; D is possibly TRBD1 (6 bases). This CDR3 is 15 amino acids long. Trimming pared 2 bases from V and 3 bases from J, leaving 14 bases between. CDR1 and CDR2 from the germline V gene are MGHDK and SYGVNS. CDR3 nucleotides: TGTGCCAGCAGTGAAGGGGTGGGGGCCTTCTACGAGCAGTACTTC. Its translation is CASSEGVGAFYEQYF.

The chain couples TRBV4-2 to TRBJ2-2; 10 bases line up with TRBD1. The CDR3 covers 18 residues. The trim removed 4 bases at V and 3 bases at J, leaving 11 bases unmatched. Germline CDR1 reads LGHNA; CDR2 reads YNFKEQ. The CDR3 loop is CASSPTNPGQGYTGELFF. CDR3 in DNA: TGTGCCAGCAGCCCTACAAACCCGGGACAGGGGTACACCGGGGAGCTGTTTTTT.

Ten or more counts support this clonotype. This chain uses TRBV28 with TRBJ1-4; D is unclear. V lost 2 bases to trimming and J lost 7 bases, with 14 bases between them. There are 15 residues in the CDR3. From germline, CDR1 is MDHEN and CDR2 SYDVKM. The CDR3, as DNA: TGTGCCAGCAGTTTACGGGTTTCTGGAGGTGAAAAACTGTTTTTT. Its translation is CASSLRVSGGEKLFF. The full variable domain, its missing parts supplied by reference TRBV28 and TRBJ1-4, is DVKVTQSSRYLVKRTGEKVFLECVQDMDHENMFWYRQDPGLGLRLIYFSYDVKMKEKGDIPEGYSVSREKKERFSLILESASTNQTSMYLCASSLRVSGGEKLFFGSGTQLSVL.

There are many counts of this clonotype. The gene calls are TRBV13 and TRBJ2-2, with 8 bases that match TRBD2. Germline V gene data show CDR1 as PRHDT and CDR2 as FYEKMQ (reference sequence). CDR3 size: 16 residues. V was clipped by 0 bases and J by 4 bases; unmatched bases: 4. The CDR3 sequence is CASSLGSGGLTGELFF. The CDR3 coding sequence is TGTGCCAGCAGCTTAGGCTCGGGAGGGCTCACCGGGGAGCTGTTTTTT.

This clonotype was detected a few times. V is TRBV29-1 and J is TRBJ2-7; 8 bases line up with TRBD2. CDR3 length: 13 residues. Trimming cost V 6 bases and J 3 bases; bases outside gene matches: 7. Germline V gene data show CDR1 as SQVTM and CDR2 as ANQGSEA. The CDR3 spells CSVRREDFYEQYF. In nucleotides, the CDR3 is TGCAGCGTACGGCGGGAGGACTTCTACGAGCAGTACTTC.

V is TRBV12-3 or TRBV12-4 and J is TRBJ2-5; unclear D gene. The better agreement between TRBJ2-1 and the DNA end casts doubt on the J call. This CDR3 has 11 residues. The CDR3 region is CASSLIGEQFF. In nucleotides, the CDR3 is TGTGCCAGCAGTTTAATTGGGGAGCAGTTCTTC.

V and J are TRBV3-1 and TRBJ1-2; D remains ambiguous. In germline, CDR1 is LGHDT, CDR2 YNNKEL (reference sequence). The V gene lost 1 base and the J gene lost 4 bases, with 13 bases spanning the gap. This CDR3 spans 15 amino acids. Here the CDR3 reads CASSQGSSWGYGYTF. DNA for the CDR3: TGTGCCAGCAGCCAAGGTTCATCTTGGGGCTATGGCTACACCTTC.

This clonotype occurred a few times. A much more abundant neighbour one base away suggests this may be a read error. The gene calls are TRBV4-1 and TRBJ2-5, with D hard to call. CDR1 is MGHRA and CDR2 is YSYEKL in the germline V gene. The CDR3 runs to 14 residues. V lost 1 base and J lost 11, with 17 bases in between. The CDR3, as DNA: TGCGCCAGCAGCCAAGCTGAGACGAATTACGGGCAGTACTTC. This sequence encodes CASSQAETNYGQYF.

V gene TRBV4-2 combines with J gene TRBJ2-7, with D uncertain. Trimming took off 0 bases at V and 1 base at J, with 7 bases between the two ends. CDR1 LGHNA and CDR2 YNFKEQ come from the germline V gene. The CDR3 covers 14 residues. The CDR3 loop is CASSQDSVSYEQYF. The DNA for the CDR3 is TGTGCCAGCAGCCAAGATTCAGTTTCCTACGAGCAGTACTTC.

CDR3: CASRDGLNYGYTF. In DNA, the CDR3 is TGTGCCAGCAGGGACGGCCTTAACTATGGCTACACCTTC. The chain recombines TRBV6-1 with TRBJ1-2; D is unresolved. The V gene lost 6 bases and the J gene lost 1 base, with 9 bases spanning the gap. Per germline, CDR1 MNHNS and CDR2 SASEGT. The CDR3 totals 13 residues.

Worth noting for this clonotype: A read error may explain this, as a much larger clone is one base away. The rearrangement uses TRBV4-1 and TRBJ1-5, with 7 nucleotides matching TRBD1. With 1 base clipped from V and 1 base from J, the junction kept 10 bases outside the gene matches. Germline loops: CDR1 MGHRA, CDR2 YSYEKL. CDR3 length: 18 amino acids. In DNA form, the CDR3 reads TGCGCCAGCAGCCAAGTCCCGAGACAGGGTTCCAGCAATCAGCCCCAGCATTTT. This translates into CASSQVPRQGSSNQPQHF.

The V call is TRBV5-6, the J call TRBJ2-7; TRBD1 matches 8 bases. With V trimmed by 3 bases and J by 4 bases, 6 bases remained unmatched. CDR3 size: 14 residues. CDR1 and CDR2 (germline): SGHDT, YYEEEE. Written as DNA, the CDR3 is TGTGCCAGCAGCTACGGACAGGGATTATACGAGCAGTACTTC. Amino acid sequence: CASSYGQGLYEQYF.

J is TRBJ1-2 and V is TRBV29-1, with unresolved D. This CDR3 region has 11 residues. The V end lost 4 bases, the J end lost 7 bases, and 10 bases lay between the germline ends. CDR1 is SQVTM and CDR2 is ANQGSEA in the germline V gene. In nucleotides, the CDR3 is TGCAGCGTTGGAGGAAGCTCTGGCTACACCTTC. Protein sequence: CSVGGSSGYTF.

The genes are TRBV6-6 and TRBJ1-2, with no clear D. V dropped 6 bases and J dropped 5 bases, with 13 bases sitting between them. The CDR3 covers 13 residues. Per the germline V gene, CDR1 is MNHNY and CDR2 is SVGAGI (reference sequence). CDR3 sequence reads: CASRVRVGYGYTF. DNA for the CDR3: TGTGCCAGCAGAGTTCGGGTGGGATATGGCTACACCTTC.

J is TRBJ2-1 and V is TRBV28; D call uncertain. V was cut by 8 bases and J by 10 bases, with 24 bases left in between. The CDR3 extends over 15 amino acids. CDR1 and CDR2 (germline): MDHEN, SYDVKM. CDR3 loop: CASSPWGIMRWEQFF. CDR3 DNA sequence: TGTGCCAGCTCCCCCTGGGGAATTATGCGATGGGAGCAGTTCTTC.

The chain is built from TRBV9 and TRBJ2-5; 14 nucleotides align to TRBD2. CDR3 length: 19 amino acids. Unmatched junction bases numbered 16, after V lost 4 bases and J lost 5 bases. Germline V gene sequence: CDR1 SGDLS, CDR2 YYNGEE. CDR3 coding DNA: TGTGCCAGCAGCCCCGAGTGGGGGACTAGCGGGAGTTTTGGGGAGACCCAGTACTTC. It is translated as CASSPEWGTSGSFGETQYF.

A word on this clonotype: An end of the junction differs from the germline gene, which may be a read error. This chain connects TRBV28 to TRBJ1-1, with D maybe TRBD1 (5 bases). Germline V CDR1 and CDR2: MDHEN, SYDVKM. This CDR3 spans 14 amino acids. CDR3 in DNA: TGTGCCAGCAGCACATACGGGGCAAACACTGGAGCTTTCTTT. This encodes CASSTYGANTGAFF.